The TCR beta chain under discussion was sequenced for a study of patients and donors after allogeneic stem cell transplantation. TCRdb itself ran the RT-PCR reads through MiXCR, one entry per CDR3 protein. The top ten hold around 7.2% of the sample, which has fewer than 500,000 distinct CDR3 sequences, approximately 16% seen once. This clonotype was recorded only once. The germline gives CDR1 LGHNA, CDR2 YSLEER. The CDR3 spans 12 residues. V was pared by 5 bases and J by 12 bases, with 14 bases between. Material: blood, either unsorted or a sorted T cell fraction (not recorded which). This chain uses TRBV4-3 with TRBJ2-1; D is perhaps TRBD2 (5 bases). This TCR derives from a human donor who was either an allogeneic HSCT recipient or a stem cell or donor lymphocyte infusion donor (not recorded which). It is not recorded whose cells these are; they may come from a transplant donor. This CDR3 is CASSSPGKGQFF. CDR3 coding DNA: TGCGCCAGCAGCTCCCCGGGGAAGGGGCAGTTCTTC.